The source of this TCR beta chain is a study of shared clonotypes between healthy human individuals. The study's findings and limits: Sorted-subset samples were not fully sequenced, rarefaction indicated. Read depth was anticipated to influence clonotype sharing among donors.

Here immunoSEQ multiplex PCR was the method, and the copy in TCRdb shows in-frame clones only, minus some. Seen here are fewer than 3 million clones, 80% to 95% observed once, and the top ten hold approximately 0.39%. V was trimmed by 6 bases and J by 2 bases, leaving 11 bases between them. The CDR3 length is 14 residues. Per the germline V gene, CDR1 is MNHEY and CDR2 is SVGAGI. On this clone itself: Antigen: not known. This specimen includes other DNA sequences encoding the same CDR3.

The sequencing input was naive CD4+ T cells from PBMCs. The subset here: CD45RA+ positively selected. V gene TRBV6-5 combines with J gene TRBJ1-3, with D uncertain. The receptor's source is a man younger than 30 in good health. Some clones in this sample may be carry-over from other donors' samples. DNA of the CDR3: TGTGCCAGCAGACCACCAGGAGCTGGAAACACCATATATTTT. The encoded protein is CASRPPGAGNTIYF.